The source of this T cell receptor beta chain is a study of T cells after yellow fever vaccination. Study conclusions and caveats: Clones from primary vaccination mostly reappeared after the booster (around 97% CD4, 88% CD8). Clonotypes shared by both compartments, CD4 and CD8, made up a small share.

The CDR3 contains 13 residues. Germline V gives CDR1 SGHAT, CDR2 FQNNGV. V was clipped by 5 bases and J by 2 bases, with 10 bases between them. Generation of TCR cDNA used 5'RACE template switching (which added a universal primer site and UMIs). In TCRdb, the 5' RACE reads were re-called with MiXCR into one record per CDR3 protein. The sample comprises fewer than 350,000 distinct CDR3 sequences, approximately 4.5% of which are singletons, and approximately 20% rests with the top ten. About this clonotype itself: Antigen specificity is unknown.

This TCR derives from a man aged 18 to 29 who received the YFV17D yellow fever vaccine. The V call is TRBV11-2, the J call TRBJ2-7; D possibly corresponds to TRBD2 (5 bases). This specimen was PBMCs, taken 15 days after the yellow fever booster vaccination. The CDR3 spells CASSPGNTYEQYF. In DNA form, the CDR3 reads TGTGCCAGCAGCCCCGGGAACACCTACGAGCAGTACTTC.